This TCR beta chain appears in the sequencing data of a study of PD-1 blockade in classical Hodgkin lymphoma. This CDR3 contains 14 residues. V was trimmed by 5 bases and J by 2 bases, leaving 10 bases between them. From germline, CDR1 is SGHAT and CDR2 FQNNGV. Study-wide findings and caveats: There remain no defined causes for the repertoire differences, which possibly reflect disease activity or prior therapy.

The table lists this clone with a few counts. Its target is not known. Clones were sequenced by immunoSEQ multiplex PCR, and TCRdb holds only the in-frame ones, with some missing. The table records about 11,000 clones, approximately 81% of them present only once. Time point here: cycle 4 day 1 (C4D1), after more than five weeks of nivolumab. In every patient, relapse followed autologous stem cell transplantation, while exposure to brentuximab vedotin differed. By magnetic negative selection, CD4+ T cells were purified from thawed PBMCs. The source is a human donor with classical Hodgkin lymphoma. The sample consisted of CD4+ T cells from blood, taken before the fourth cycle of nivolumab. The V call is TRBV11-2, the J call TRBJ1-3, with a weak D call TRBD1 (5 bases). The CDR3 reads CASSRRETGNTIYF. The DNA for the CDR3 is TGTGCCAGCAGCCGCAGGGAAACTGGAAACACCATATATTTT.